The entry below gives a single T cell receptor (beta chain) sequence along with its context. This entry comes from a study of T cell responses to AZD1222 COVID-19 vaccine. Using immunoSEQ multiplex PCR, the repertoire was profiled, and TCRdb retains in-frame clones only, with some absent. The sample holds 98,000 or so clones, approximately 84% seen once. The CDR3 totals 10 residues. This chain uses TRBV21-1 with TRBJ1-1. TRBV21-1 is marked as a pseudogene. The source is an adult who received the AZD1222 COVID-19 vaccine. The sample consisted of peripheral blood, taken 28 days after the second AZD1222 dose. In DNA, the CDR3 is TGTGCCAGGACGGTGGGTGAAGCTTTCTTT. Translation gives CARTVGEAFF.